These 16 T cell receptor beta chains share one sample of origin, sequenced in a study of T cells in Graves' hyperthyroidism and ophthalmopathy. The TCR beta CDR3 regions underwent amplification using RNA transcripts as the source. First-round RT-PCR of the TCR CDR3 relied on the HTBI primer set. MiXCR, run by TCRdb on the multiplex PCR reads, gives a single entry per CDR3 protein. The data contain hundreds of thousands of distinct CDR3 sequences, roughly 15% of them seen just once; the ten biggest clones take up around 12%. The sample taken for sequencing was blood. The receptors were gathered from a woman between 50 and 59 years old with Graves' ophthalmopathy.

This clonotype was observed at least ten times. This chain links TRBV24-1 with TRBJ2-1, with 9 nucleotides matching TRBD1. The CDR3 runs 17 residues. The V gene's germline CDR1 is KGHDR and CDR2 SFDVKD. Trimming cost V 3 bases and J 2 bases; bases outside gene matches: 7. The CDR3 sequence: CATSDTPGQGTYNEQFF. Written as DNA, the CDR3 is TGTGCCACCAGTGATACGCCGGGACAGGGAACCTACAATGAGCAGTTCTTC.

At least ten counts were recorded for this clonotype. V is TRBV5-1 and J is TRBJ1-1, with a weak D call TRBD1 (6 bases). Germline V gene sequence: CDR1 SGHRS, CDR2 YFSETQ. The CDR3 consists of 15 residues. Trimming took off 0 bases at V and 1 base at J, with 10 bases between the two ends. Written as DNA, the CDR3 is TGCGCCAGCAGCTTGGCGACAGGCCCGAACACTGAAGCTTTCTTT. The encoded protein is CASSLATGPNTEAFF.

The sample holds many counts of this clonotype. The chain has TRBV30 and TRBJ2-1; 12 positions match TRBD2. With 1 base clipped from V and 10 bases from J, the junction kept 2 bases outside the gene matches. CDR3 length: 13 amino acids. Germline V lookup: CDR1 GTSNPN, CDR2 SVGIG (reference sequence). The CDR3 DNA sequence: TGTGCCTGGAGTGGACTAGCGGGAGTAGAGCAGTTCTTC. This encodes CAWSGLAGVEQFF. Full variable domain (missing parts from reference TRBV30 and TRBJ2-1): SQTIHQWPATLVQPVGSPLSLECTVEGTSNPNLYWYRQAAGRGLQLLFYSVGIGQISSEVPQNLSASRPQDRQFILSSKKLLLSDSGFYLCAWSGLAGVEQFFGPGTRLTVL.

This clonotype came up many times. The CDR3 protein is CASSPHQGDDGYTF. In nucleotides, the CDR3 is TGTGCCAGCAGCCCACACCAGGGGGACGACGGCTACACCTTC. V usage is TRBV11-2 and J usage is TRBJ1-2; 7 bases match TRBD1. Germline V gene lookup returns CDR1 SGHAT and CDR2 FQNNGV. Trimming took 5 bases from V and 8 from J; bases not matched to a gene: 11. CDR3 size: 14 residues.

This clonotype was recorded many times. V is TRBV20-1 and J is TRBJ2-3; 11 bases are shared with TRBD1. Germline assignment: CDR1 DFQATT and CDR2 SNEGSKA (reference sequence). Trimming took 5 bases from V and 2 from J; bases not matched to a gene: 3. This CDR3 contains 14 residues. Here the CDR3 DNA reads TGCAGTGCTGTGGGACAGGGGGACACAGATACGCAGTATTTT. Translated: CSAVGQGDTDTQYF.

This clonotype was counted many times. V is TRBV11-3 and J is TRBJ1-1; 8 nucleotides agree with TRBD1. The CDR3 length is 12 residues. Unmatched junction bases numbered 7, after V lost 5 bases and J lost 11 bases. Germline V lookup: CDR1 SGHNT, CDR2 YENEEA. The CDR3 reads CASSHKTGVAFF. The CDR3, as DNA: TGTGCCAGCAGCCATAAGACAGGGGTCGCTTTCTTT.

This clonotype was seen more than once but under ten times. The rearrangement uses TRBV6-1 and TRBJ2-7; D perhaps matches TRBD1 (5 bases). Trimming cost V 10 bases and J 2 bases, with 18 bases left between them. The germline CDR1 and CDR2 sequences are MNHNS and SASEGT. The CDR3 totals 14 residues. This CDR3 is CATSTPTVPYEQYF. The CDR3 coding sequence is TGTGCCACCTCGACTCCGACAGTCCCCTACGAGCAGTACTTC.

This clonotype was seen many times. The CDR3 DNA reads TGCAGTGCAGTGACTAGCGGGAGATCGATAGATACGCAGTATTTT. This gives the protein CSAVTSGRSIDTQYF. V and J are TRBV20-1 and TRBJ2-3, with TRBD2 identical over 12 bases. The germline V gene has CDR1 DFQATT and CDR2 SNEGSKA (reference sequence). The junction had 9 bases not matched to a gene; V was cut back by 6 bases and J by 5 bases. The CDR3 covers 15 residues.

There are many counts of this clonotype. This sequence joins TRBV28 and TRBJ1-2, with D possibly TRBD1 on 5 matching bases. V was cut by 4 bases and J by 6 bases, with 30 bases left in between. From germline, CDR1 is MDHEN and CDR2 SYDVKM. The CDR3 length is 19 residues. The CDR3: CASSSHLTTRDLFLDGYTF. CDR3 in DNA: TGTGCCAGCAGTTCTCATTTGACCACGAGGGACCTATTCTTAGATGGCTACACCTTC.

The rearrangement uses TRBV5-1 and TRBJ1-5; D gene uncertain. This CDR3 comprises 14 residues. The germline V gene has CDR1 SGHRS and CDR2 YFSETQ. V shed 1 base and J shed 3 bases, with 8 bases lying between them. CDR3 sequence (DNA): TGCGCCAGCAGCTTGTTGGGGATCAATCAGCCCCAGCATTTT. Amino acids: CASSLLGINQPQHF.

This chain joins TRBV19 and TRBJ1-1; D call uncertain. The germline V gene has CDR1 LNHDA and CDR2 SQIVND (reference sequence). The CDR3 spans 13 residues. V lost 5 bases to trimming and J lost 0 bases, with 7 bases between them. Written as DNA, the CDR3 is TGTGCCAGTAGTGTCAAAGTGAACACTGAAGCTTTCTTT. Translated: CASSVKVNTEAFF.

This clonotype was picked up a small number of times. The V gene is TRBV3-1, the J gene TRBJ2-1; 14 bases fit TRBD2. Trimming at V came to 1 base and at J to 4 bases, leaving 6 bases not matched to a gene. Germline-derived CDR1 and CDR2 are LGHDT and YNNKEL (reference sequence). The CDR3 contains 18 residues. The CDR3 spells CASSQGGGTSGRYNEQFF. CDR3 sequence (DNA): TGTGCCAGCAGCCAAGGCGGCGGGACTAGCGGGAGATACAATGAGCAGTTCTTC.

This chain uses TRBV7-9 with TRBJ2-4, with TRBD2 matching 12 bases. This CDR3 has 19 amino acids. Germline assignment: CDR1 SEHNR and CDR2 FQNEAQ (reference sequence). V gave up 1 base and J gave up 7 bases; unmatched junction bases: 14. The CDR3 DNA sequence: TGTGCCAGCAGCTTAGGAGGGGCTAGCGGGAGGGCCGATAGGAACATTCAGTACTTC. Its protein product is CASSLGGASGRADRNIQYF.

The chain employs TRBV18 and TRBJ2-3; D may correspond to TRBD1 or TRBD2 (5 bases each). Germline V lookup: CDR1 KGHSH, CDR2 LQKENI. The V and J ends lost 0 bases and 2 bases respectively, with 9 bases between them. The CDR3 covers 15 residues. CDR3 residues: CASSPPGTTTDTQYF. The CDR3, as DNA: TGTGCCAGCTCACCACCGGGGACCACCACAGATACGCAGTATTTT.

This clonotype showed up many times. The chain recombines TRBV7-2 with TRBJ2-1; possibly TRBD1 or TRBD2 for D (6 bases each). V was cut by 5 bases and J by 2 bases, with 13 bases left in between. The germline V gene encodes CDR1 SGHTA and CDR2 FQGNSA. The length of the CDR3 is 15 residues. The CDR3 sequence is CASSTDRRAYNEQFF. In DNA form, the CDR3 reads TGTGCCAGCAGCACCGACAGGAGGGCCTACAATGAGCAGTTCTTC.

This clonotype was observed many times. The genes are TRBV28 and TRBJ2-1; TRBD2 matches 11 bases. This CDR3 has 17 amino acids. The germline CDR1 and CDR2 sequences are MDHEN and SYDVKM. Losses at the gene ends were 3 bases for V and 9 bases for J; bases not matched to a gene: 13. The CDR3 DNA sequence: TGTGCCAGCAGTTTCATAGCGGGAGGGCCACTTTTGAGTGAGCAGTTCTTC. It yields the protein CASSFIAGGPLLSEQFF.